Shown below are 26 T cell receptor beta chains from a single sample sequenced in a study of T cell repertoires in cytomegalovirus infection. TCRdb reprocessed the reads via MiXCR and lists one record per CDR3 protein. This sample has some 940,000 distinct CDR3 sequences, with approximately 32% found just once. Their target antigens are unknown. The specimen was cultured CD8+ T cells from PBMCs, collected from culture after CMV antigen stimulation. Every receptor here comes from a human donor in good health (CMV status not recorded). Some clones in this sample may be carry-over from other donors' samples.

With regard to this clonotype: Its ends do not fully match the called genes, so a read error is possible. The chain employs TRBV4-1 and TRBJ2-1; weak D call: TRBD1 (5 bases). The CDR3 spans 16 residues. Germline V lookup: CDR1 MGHRA, CDR2 YSYEKL. DNA for the CDR3: TGCGCCTGCAGCCCACTAACAGGATCTGGCTACAATGAGCAGTTCTTC. Its protein product is CACSPLTGSGYNEQFF.

The rearrangement uses TRBV6-5 and TRBJ1-4; weak D call: TRBD1 (5 bases). V was trimmed by 5 bases and J by 3 bases, leaving 13 bases between them. This CDR3 has 15 residues. Germline lookup yields CDR1 MNHEY and CDR2 SVGAGI. The CDR3 reads CASSPGTWANEKLFF. Here the CDR3 DNA reads TGTGCCAGCAGTCCGGGGACCTGGGCTAATGAAAAACTGTTTTTT.

The chain joins TRBV18 to TRBJ2-2; TRBD2 aligns across 7 bases. The CDR3 covers 15 residues. V lost 4 bases and J lost 1; bases outside the gene matches: 3. Germline V lookup: CDR1 KGHSH, CDR2 LQKENI. Here the CDR3 reads CASSRAGENTGELFF. CDR3 nucleotides: TGTGCCAGCTCACGGGCGGGGGAGAACACCGGGGAGCTGTTTTTT. Full variable domain (rest looked up from reference TRBV18 and TRBJ2-2): NAGVMQNPRHLVRRRGQEARLRCSPMKGHSHVYWYRQLPEEGLKFMVYLQKENIIDESGMPKERFSAEFPKEGPSILRIQQVVRGDSAAYFCASSRAGENTGELFFGEGSRLTVL.

This clonotype has ten or more counts. This CDR3 is CASSPTSGVFEQFF. In nucleotides, the CDR3 is TGTGCCAGCTCACCGACTAGCGGGGTCTTTGAGCAGTTCTTC. The chain carries TRBV7-9 and TRBJ2-1; 11 bases map to TRBD2. After removal of 8 bases from V and 9 bases from J, the junction contained 9 bases not matched to a gene. The CDR3 sequence is 14 residues long. Germline-derived CDR1 and CDR2 are SEHNR and FQNEAQ (reference sequence).

This clonotype was counted only a few times. This chain uses TRBV7-9 with TRBJ1-1; the D gene is possibly TRBD1 (5 bases). The CDR3 extends over 17 amino acids. CDR1 is SEHNR, CDR2 FQNEAQ, per germline (reference sequence). V was pared by 1 base and J by 4 bases, with 19 bases between. The CDR3 DNA reads TGTGCCAGCAGCTTAGTCCAACCCCCCCGGGGCAGCACTGAAGCTTTCTTT. Protein product: CASSLVQPPRGSTEAFF. The full variable domain, completed using reference TRBV7-9 and TRBJ1-1, is DTGVSQNPRHKITKRGQNVTFRCDPISEHNRLYWYRQTLGQGPEFLTYFQNEAQLEKSRLLSDRFSAERPKGSFSTLEIQRTEQGDSAMYLCASSLVQPPRGSTEAFFGQGTRLTVV.

The genes are TRBV14 and TRBJ1-4; no reliable D call. Germline lookup yields CDR1 SGHDN and CDR2 FVKESK. This CDR3 contains 15 residues. With 4 bases removed from V and 8 bases from J, the gap between germline ends came to 17 bases. The CDR3 nucleotides read TGTGCCAGCAGCCGGCTGCCGGCAGCCGTGGAAAAACTGTTTTTT. The encoded protein is CASSRLPAAVEKLFF.

This clonotype was counted only a few times. This chain connects TRBV19 to TRBJ2-2; D possibly uses TRBD1 or TRBD2 (5 bases each). The CDR3 totals 13 residues. Trimming shortened V by 3 bases and J by 6 bases, and 8 bases separated the two germline ends. The germline gives CDR1 LNHDA, CDR2 SQIVND (reference sequence). The CDR3 is CASSMGVSGELFF. In DNA form, the CDR3 reads TGTGCCAGTAGTATGGGGGTTTCCGGGGAGCTGTTTTTT.

The CDR3 DNA follows: TGTGCCAGCAGCCCTCTAACCGGGGGTAGCTCCTACGAGCAGTACTTC. Translating it yields CASSPLTGGSSYEQYF. This rearrangement joins TRBV7-6 to TRBJ2-7, with D possibly being TRBD2 (6 bases). Trimming left V 5 bases short and J 0 bases short, with 17 bases between. The CDR3 has 16 amino acids. Germline V lookup: CDR1 SGHVS, CDR2 FNYEAQ.

The CDR3 protein is CASRIQGPYGYTF. Written as DNA, the CDR3 is TGTGCCAGCAGAATACAGGGGCCCTATGGCTACACCTTC. V and J are TRBV6-5 and TRBJ1-2, with 7 bases lining up with TRBD1. This CDR3 spans 13 amino acids. V shed 6 bases and J 4 bases; nucleotides not matched to a gene: 5. The germline gives CDR1 MNHEY, CDR2 SVGAGI.

In its sample, this clonotype was seen a few times. This chain joins TRBV10-3 and TRBJ1-2, with a tentative D call TRBD1 (6 bases). V lost 6 bases to trimming and J lost 3 bases, with 11 bases between them. The CDR3 covers 13 residues. CDR1 and CDR2 (germline): ENHRY, SYGVKD. CDR3 in amino acids: CAIRHREDYGYTF. The CDR3 nucleotides read TGTGCCATCAGGCACAGGGAGGACTATGGCTACACCTTC.

This chain links TRBV15 with TRBJ2-1, with TRBD2 matching 10 bases. V lost 4 bases and J lost 4; bases outside the gene matches: 1. Looked up from germline, CDR1 is LNHNV and CDR2 is YYDKDF (reference sequence). The length of the CDR3 is 14 residues. The CDR3 DNA is TGTGCCACCAGCACTAGCGGGGGATACAATGAGCAGTTCTTC. It is translated as CATSTSGGYNEQFF.

Ten or more counts support this clonotype. The chain uses TRBV7-2 and TRBJ2-3; a possible D gene is TRBD2 (7 bases). Germline-derived CDR1 and CDR2 are SGHTA and FQGNSA. The CDR3 is 16 amino acids. V dropped 2 bases and J dropped 0 bases, with 12 bases sitting between them. The CDR3 region is CASSLKGGVSTDTQYF. The CDR3 region has the DNA TGTGCCAGCAGCTTAAAGGGGGGGGTGAGCACAGATACGCAGTATTTT.

The chain recombines TRBV27 with TRBJ2-2; TRBD1 is a possible D gene (5 bases). This CDR3 region has 14 residues. The V gene's germline CDR1 is MNHEY and CDR2 SMNVEV (reference sequence). V was pared by 4 bases and J by 4 bases, with 10 bases between. The CDR3 loop is CASSWKTATGELFF. CDR3 DNA sequence: TGTGCCAGCAGTTGGAAGACAGCCACCGGGGAGCTGTTTTTT.

This clonotype was observed many times. This sequence joins TRBV7-8 and TRBJ1-5, with D possibly being TRBD1 (5 bases). From germline, CDR1 is SGHVS and CDR2 FQNEAQ. The CDR3 consists of 14 residues. The V gene lost 4 bases and the J gene lost 6 bases, with 13 bases spanning the gap. The CDR3 sequence is CASSSDGAVQPQHF. CDR3 DNA sequence: TGTGCCAGCAGCTCCGATGGGGCGGTTCAGCCCCAGCATTTT.

The chain has TRBV7-6 and TRBJ1-5; TRBD1 matches 10 bases. The CDR3 runs 17 residues. V shed 1 base and J 4 bases; nucleotides not matched to a gene: 7. CDR1 is SGHVS and CDR2 is FNYEAQ in the germline V gene. The CDR3 sequence: CASSLDPPGQGNQPQHF. In DNA form, the CDR3 reads TGTGCCAGCAGCTTAGATCCCCCGGGACAGGGGAATCAGCCCCAGCATTTT.

V and J are TRBV20-1 and TRBJ1-1, with D maybe TRBD1 (6 bases). Between the trimmed V and J ends, which lost 6 bases and 1 base, there was a span of 12 bases. The CDR3 is made up of 13 amino acids. Germline V lookup: CDR1 DFQATT, CDR2 SNEGSKA (reference sequence). In nucleotides, the CDR3 is TGCAGTGCGGGACTGGACAGGAACACTGAAGCTTTCTTT. It specifies CSAGLDRNTEAFF.

The J gene is TRBJ2-7, the V gene TRBV6-6; 8 bases match TRBD2. CDR1 is MNHNY, CDR2 SVGAGI, per germline (reference sequence). The CDR3 extends over 16 amino acids. The V gene end was trimmed by 0 bases and the J gene end by 0 bases; junction bases not matched to a gene: 4. CDR3 in amino acids: CASSYSERGSSYEQYV. The CDR3 nucleotides are TGTGCCAGCAGTTACTCAGAGCGGGGGAGCTCCTACGAGCAGTACGTC.

The chain carries TRBV5-4 and TRBJ2-2; D is uncertain. Germline loops: CDR1 SGHNT, CDR2 YYREEE (reference sequence). The CDR3 has 12 amino acids. CDR3 loop: CATTRDTGELFF. CDR3 nucleotide sequence: TGTGCTACGACACGAGACACCGGGGAGCTGTTTTTT.

In regard to this clonotype: A much larger clone lies a single base off, so this may be a read error. Without the conserved terminal phenylalanine or tryptophan, this CDR3 likely stems from a read error. V is TRBV7-6 and J is TRBJ2-1, with a possible D match to TRBD2 (7 bases). This CDR3 spans 15 amino acids. V lost 1 base to trimming and J lost 7 bases, with 14 bases between them. Germline CDR1 is SGHVS and CDR2 is FNYEAQ. Here the CDR3 reads CASSLGGGPKNEQFS. CDR3 nucleotides: TGTGCCAGCAGCTTAGGGGGGGGGCCTAAGAATGAGCAGTTCTCC.

The chain employs TRBV6-1 and TRBJ1-4; 7 bases match TRBD1. After removal of 1 base from V and 1 base from J, the junction contained 6 bases not matched to a gene. The CDR3 length is 17 residues. The germline gives CDR1 MNHNS, CDR2 SASEGT. In DNA, the CDR3 is TGTGCCAGCAGTGAAGGACAGGGTATAAGAACTAATGAAAAACTGTTTTTT. It codes for CASSEGQGIRTNEKLFF.

The CDR3 loop is CASSYSLEDRANEQYF. The CDR3 bases are TGTGCCAGCAGTTACTCCCTAGAGGACAGGGCCAACGAGCAGTACTTC. The rearrangement links TRBV6-6 to TRBJ2-7, with 8 positions matching TRBD1. Per germline, CDR1 MNHNY and CDR2 SVGAGI (reference sequence). J was trimmed by 5 bases and V by 0 bases; bases with no gene match: 9. This CDR3 has 16 amino acids.

J is TRBJ1-1 and V is TRBV6-6; 9 bases fit TRBD1. The CDR3 sequence is 16 residues long. J lost 4 bases, V lost 7 bases, and 13 bases had no gene match. CDR1 is MNHNY and CDR2 is SVGAGI in the germline V gene (reference sequence). CDR3 protein: CASTVRPGTGSTEAFF. In DNA form, the CDR3 reads TGTGCCAGCACAGTACGTCCCGGGACAGGGTCCACTGAAGCTTTCTTT.

This clonotype has more than one count but fewer than ten. The chain is built from TRBV28 and TRBJ2-5; D call uncertain. Germline V lookup: CDR1 MDHEN, CDR2 SYDVKM. There are 13 residues in the CDR3. V shed 3 bases and J shed 5 bases, with 10 bases lying between them. As DNA, the CDR3 is TGTGCCAGCAGTTTGATTTTGAAGGAGACCCAGTACTTC. Its translation: CASSLILKETQYF.

The chain has TRBV13 and TRBJ1-2; possible D gene TRBD1, 6 bases. The CDR3 covers 15 residues. V dropped 0 bases and J dropped 8 bases, with 16 bases sitting between them. Germline V gives CDR1 PRHDT, CDR2 FYEKMQ (reference sequence). The CDR3 here is CASSLGQGRAYGYTF. The CDR3 DNA reads TGTGCCAGCAGCTTAGGACAGGGTCGGGCTTACGGCTACACCTTC.

CDR3 DNA sequence: TGTGCCACCAGCAGGCCACAAGGGGGCCGAGGCTACACCTTC. Translated: CATSRPQGGRGYTF. The chain recombines TRBV15 with TRBJ1-2; 7 nucleotides align to TRBD1. Germline CDR1 is LNHNV and CDR2 is YYDKDF (reference sequence). V trimming: 3 bases; J trimming: 8 bases; junction bases outside the gene matches: 9. The length of the CDR3 is 14 residues.

V is TRBV28 and J is TRBJ2-7, with D possibly matching TRBD1 (6 bases). V lost 7 bases and J lost 4, with 32 bases in between. This CDR3 has 19 residues. Germline assignment: CDR1 MDHEN and CDR2 SYDVKM. The CDR3 here is CASTKTGLVPPFPTYEQYV. The CDR3 region has the DNA TGTGCCAGCACCAAAACAGGGTTGGTTCCCCCGTTCCCGACTTACGAGCAGTACGTC.